A single sample gave rise to the 29 T cell receptor beta chains below, sequenced in a study of cytomegalovirus exposure and HLA in healthy donors. The repertoire was sequenced with immunoSEQ multiplex PCR; TCRdb's copy has only in-frame clones and lacks some. The sample carries 150,000 to 180,000 clones, 86% recorded once. Material: PBMCs. The receptors originated from a human donor in good health.

The genes are TRBV2 and TRBJ1-1; TRBD1 agrees at 10 bases. Trimming cost V 4 bases and J 4 bases; bases outside gene matches: 6. From germline, CDR1 is SNHLY and CDR2 FYNNEI. The length of the CDR3 is 15 residues. CDR3 nucleotide sequence: TGTGCCAGCAGTGGAGACAGGGGGCGGGTCACTGAAGCTTTCTTT. Protein: CASSGDRGRVTEAFF.

The chain carries TRBV5-6 and TRBJ2-1; no reliable D call. The CDR3 is 15 amino acids. Deletions cut 0 bases from V and 2 bases from J, with 9 bases between. Germline-derived CDR1 and CDR2 are SGHDT and YYEEEE. The CDR3 DNA reads as TGTGCCAGCAGCTTGGCCCGACTGCCCTACAATGAGCAGTTCTTC. It codes for CASSLARLPYNEQFF.

The chain links TRBV29-1 to TRBJ2-3; tentatively, D is TRBD2 (5 bases). Germline V gene data show CDR1 as SQVTM and CDR2 as ANQGSEA. V dropped 5 bases and J dropped 4 bases, with 16 bases sitting between them. CDR3 length: 14 residues. The DNA for the CDR3 is TGCAGCGTTCGCCAGCGGCTCCTTCCAGATACGCAGTATTTT. Its protein is CSVRQRLLPDTQYF.

The V call is TRBV9, the J call TRBJ1-2; D not certain. Trimming stripped 0 bases from V and 4 bases from J, with 7 bases between. Germline-derived CDR1 and CDR2 are SGDLS and YYNGEE. The CDR3 covers 13 residues. Written as DNA, the CDR3 is TGTGCCAGCAGCGTAGGGCAAACCTATGGCTACACCTTC. Residues: CASSVGQTYGYTF.

The chain carries TRBV9 and TRBJ2-1, with a possible D match to TRBD2 (6 bases). In germline, CDR1 is SGDLS, CDR2 YYNGEE. V was clipped by 3 bases and J by 10 bases, with 14 bases between them. The CDR3 extends over 13 amino acids. In nucleotides, the CDR3 is TGTGCCAGCAGCGCCGGGACTTCAGCCGAGCAGTTCTTC. It encodes CASSAGTSAEQFF.

This sequence joins TRBV4-3 and TRBJ2-1; D is perhaps TRBD1 (6 bases). The ends were cut back, 3 bases at V and 7 bases at J, with 16 bases in the middle. CDR3 length: 15 amino acids. Germline CDR1 LGHNA, CDR2 YSLEER. CDR3 protein: CASSHALGQRNEQFF. The DNA of the CDR3 is TGCGCCAGCAGCCACGCCCTCGGACAGAGGAATGAGCAGTTCTTC.

This rearrangement joins TRBV28 to TRBJ1-4, with 7 nucleotides matching TRBD1. The V segment lost 8 bases and the J segment 8 bases; nucleotides outside the gene matches: 8. The CDR3 runs 13 residues. Germline CDR1 and CDR2: MDHEN and SYDVKM. CDR3 region: CASGGQVGEKLFF. The CDR3 region has the DNA TGTGCCAGCGGAGGACAGGTGGGCGAAAAACTGTTTTTT.

The CDR3 DNA reads as TGTGCCAGCAGCCTGTCGGCCATACAGGGGGGCTACACCTTC. Translation gives CASSLSAIQGGYTF. The V gene is TRBV7-9, the J gene TRBJ1-2; 7 positions match TRBD1. The germline gives CDR1 SEHNR, CDR2 FQNEAQ (reference sequence). The CDR3 spans 14 residues. Unmatched junction bases numbered 11, after V lost 5 bases and J lost 8 bases.

The chain joins TRBV29-1 to TRBJ1-5; 10 bases fit TRBD1. Per germline, CDR1 SQVTM and CDR2 ANQGSEA. This CDR3 has 15 residues. Germline trimming cut 7 bases from V and 0 bases from J; bases unmatched to any gene: 6. The DNA of the CDR3 is TGCAGCGGGACAGGGGGATCTTATAGCAATCAGCCCCAGCATTTT. It codes for CSGTGGSYSNQPQHF. Full variable domain (remainder filled in from reference TRBV29-1 and TRBJ1-5): SAVISQKPSRDICQRGTSLTIQCQVDSQVTMMFWYRQQPGQSLTLIATANQGSEATYESGFVIDKFPISRPNLTFSTLTVSNMSPEDSSIYLCSGTGGSYSNQPQHFGDGTRLSIL.

This clone showed up just a few times. This chain links TRBV2 with TRBJ1-5; D perhaps matches TRBD1 (6 bases). The CDR3 spans 14 residues. The V gene lost 7 bases and the J gene lost 6 bases, with 16 bases spanning the gap. Per the germline V gene, CDR1 is SNHLY and CDR2 is FYNNEI. CDR3 sequence (DNA): TGTGCCAGCACTCGAACGGGGGGCTCTCAGCCCCAGCATTTT. This translates into CASTRTGGSQPQHF.

Note on this clone: Other DNA sequences from this sample encode an identical CDR3 as well. The gene calls are TRBV5-1 and TRBJ2-3; maybe TRBD2 (5 bases). V shed 2 bases and J shed 0 bases, with 7 bases lying between them. The CDR3 spans 14 residues. The germline gives CDR1 SGHRS, CDR2 YFSETQ. The CDR3 nucleotides are TGCGCCAGCAGCTTCGGCGGGAGCACAGATACGCAGTATTTT. It yields the protein CASSFGGSTDTQYF.

The CDR3 sequence: CASSLLAGGYNEQFF. CDR3 coding DNA: TGTGCCAGCAGCTTACTAGCGGGAGGGTACAATGAGCAGTTCTTC. The V call is TRBV7-3, the J call TRBJ2-1; 12 nucleotides align to TRBD2. Germline lookup yields CDR1 SGHTA and CDR2 FQGTGA. The CDR3 runs 15 residues. V was pared by 2 bases and J by 4 bases, with 0 bases of the junction left unmatched.

The gene calls are TRBV15 and TRBJ1-1; weak D call: TRBD1 (6 bases). The length of the CDR3 is 14 residues. Germline V gene sequence: CDR1 LNHNV, CDR2 YYDKDF (reference sequence). Trimming took 1 base from V and 5 from J, leaving 11 bases between them. Written as DNA, the CDR3 is TGTGCCACCAGCAGAGGGATAACAGGGACTGAAGCTTTCTTT. Its protein product is CATSRGITGTEAFF. The whole variable domain, remainder taken from reference TRBV15 and TRBJ1-1, is DAMVIQNPRYQVTQFGKPVTLSCSQTLNHNVMYWYQQKSSQAPKLLFHYYDKDFNNEADTPDNFQSRRPNTSFCFLDIRSPGLGDTAMYLCATSRGITGTEAFFGQGTRLTVV.

This clone appeared once. The CDR3 region is CASSMRGISGANVLTF. CDR3 sequence (DNA): TGTGCCAGCAGTATGCGGGGGATCTCTGGGGCCAACGTCCTGACTTTC. This chain joins TRBV7-9 and TRBJ2-6; TRBD2 matches at 7 bases. Germline V gene sequence: CDR1 SEHNR, CDR2 FQNEAQ (reference sequence). Unmatched junction bases numbered 5, after V lost 6 bases and J lost 0 bases. The CDR3 is 16 amino acids.

The rearrangement links TRBV2 to TRBJ1-4; D is ambiguous. V was shortened by 5 bases and J by 7 bases, with 17 bases between the two germline ends. Looked up from germline, CDR1 is SNHLY and CDR2 is FYNNEI. The CDR3 covers 15 residues. The CDR3 region is CASSLPVVIGEKLFF. CDR3 bases: TGTGCCAGCAGTCTCCCAGTCGTCATTGGTGAAAAACTGTTTTTT.

The rearrangement uses TRBV11-2 and TRBJ2-1; 8 bases fit TRBD2. Germline CDR1 and CDR2: SGHAT and FQNNGV. The CDR3 runs 17 residues. V gave up 1 base and J gave up 3 bases; unmatched junction bases: 8. For the CDR3, the DNA is TGTGCCAGCAGCTTAGTATGGGCTAGCGGGTTCTACAATGAGCAGTTCTTC. Translating it yields CASSLVWASGFYNEQFF.

The chain couples TRBV5-1 to TRBJ2-7; a weak D match, TRBD1 (5 bases). V lost 3 bases, J lost 2 bases, and 15 bases lay in between. There are 15 residues in the CDR3. The germline CDR1 and CDR2 sequences are SGHRS and YFSETQ. The chain's CDR3 is CASSSDSSGPYEQYF. The CDR3 DNA is TGCGCCAGCAGCTCTGACAGCTCCGGACCCTACGAGCAGTACTTC.

The chain recombines TRBV27 with TRBJ1-1, with D perhaps matching TRBD1 (6 bases). Germline V gene lookup returns CDR1 MNHEY and CDR2 SMNVEV (reference sequence). The V end was cut by 2 bases, the J end by 0 bases, with 7 bases between. CDR3 length: 14 amino acids. Here the CDR3 DNA reads TGTGCCAGCAGTTTAACAGGGTTGAACACTGAAGCTTTCTTT. As protein: CASSLTGLNTEAFF.

The chain recombines TRBV9 with TRBJ2-5, with D tentatively TRBD2 (6 bases). The germline V gene encodes CDR1 SGDLS and CDR2 YYNGEE. V was cut by 2 bases and J by 3 bases, with 11 bases left in between. The CDR3 is 14 amino acids. The CDR3 reads CASSVRDSKETQYF. Here the CDR3 DNA reads TGTGCCAGCAGCGTTCGGGACTCAAAAGAGACCCAGTACTTC. Full variable domain (remainder filled in from reference TRBV9 and TRBJ2-5): DSGVTQTPKHLITATGQRVTLRCSPRSGDLSVYWYQQSLDQGLQFLIQYYNGEERAKGNILERFSAQQFPDLHSELNLSSLELGDSALYFCASSVRDSKETQYFGPGTRLLVL.

The chain uses TRBV21-1 and TRBJ1-5; TRBD1, as called in the table, went unchecked against the DNA. TRBV21-1 is designated a pseudogene. The CDR3 totals 16 residues. In nucleotides, the CDR3 is TGTGCCAGCAGCAAAACCCCCGGGACAGTGAATCAGCCCCAGCATTTT. It is translated as CASSKTPGTVNQPQHF.

V gene TRBV27 combines with J gene TRBJ1-5, with 9 nucleotides matching TRBD1. CDR1 is MNHEY, CDR2 SMNVEV, per germline (reference sequence). There are 14 residues in the CDR3. V gave up 5 bases and J gave up 4 bases; unmatched junction bases: 3. The CDR3 DNA reads as TGTGCCAGCAGTCCCGGGACAGGGAATCAGCCCCAGCATTTT. Translation: CASSPGTGNQPQHF.

The gene calls are TRBV5-4 and TRBJ2-6; D perhaps matches TRBD1 (6 bases). Looked up from germline, CDR1 is SGHNT and CDR2 is YYREEE (reference sequence). The CDR3 totals 16 residues. The V end was cut by 5 bases, the J end by 1 base, with 13 bases between. Here the CDR3 DNA reads TGTGCCAGCAGATTGACAGGAAGATCTGGGGCCAACGTCCTGACTTTC. Amino acids: CASRLTGRSGANVLTF.

The chain joins TRBV5-1 to TRBJ2-4; TRBD1 agrees at 9 bases. Germline trimming cut 4 bases from V and 0 bases from J; bases unmatched to any gene: 17. This CDR3 region has 20 residues. CDR1 is SGHRS, CDR2 YFSETQ, per germline. The CDR3 DNA reads TGCGCCAGCAGCCCAGGGACAGGGAGATTTTCGGCTCTAGCCAAAAACATTCAGTACTTC. Encoded protein: CASSPGTGRFSALAKNIQYF. Variable domain in full (rest from reference TRBV5-1 and TRBJ2-4): KAGVTQTPRYLIKTRGQQVTLSCSPISGHRSVSWYQQTPGQGLQFLFEYFSETQRNKGNFPGRFSGRQFSNSRSEMNVSTLELGDSALYLCASSPGTGRFSALAKNIQYFGAGTRLSVL.

This chain joins TRBV5-6 and TRBJ1-3; no definite D call. Trimming removed 1 base from V and 0 bases from J, with 11 bases in between. The CDR3 is made up of 16 amino acids. Germline assignment: CDR1 SGHDT and CDR2 YYEEEE. The CDR3 nucleotides are TGTGCCAGCAGCTTGTTATCTACCCGCTCTGGAAACACCATATATTTT. It encodes CASSLLSTRSGNTIYF.

The gene calls are TRBV7-9 and TRBJ2-2, with 15 bases matching TRBD2. The CDR3 spans 17 residues. The V and J ends lost 6 bases and 0 bases, in that order; junction bases with no gene match: 2. In germline, CDR1 is SEHNR, CDR2 FQNEAQ (reference sequence). The CDR3 spells CASRRTSGRANTGELFF. CDR3 DNA: TGTGCCAGCAGGCGGACTAGCGGGAGGGCGAACACCGGGGAGCTGTTTTTT.

The chain links TRBV5-1 to TRBJ2-7, with 8 nucleotides matching TRBD2. After removal of 2 bases from V and 0 bases from J, the junction contained 4 bases not matched to a gene. The CDR3 loop spans 15 amino acids. CDR1 is SGHRS and CDR2 is YFSETQ in the germline V gene. The CDR3: CASSLTSGSSYEQYF. The CDR3 nucleotides read TGCGCCAGCAGCTTAACTAGCGGAAGCTCCTACGAGCAGTACTTC.

This rearrangement joins TRBV6-5 to TRBJ2-1, with 11 nucleotides matching TRBD1. V dropped 3 bases and J dropped 8; count of bases not matched to a gene: 9. The germline gives CDR1 MNHEY, CDR2 SVGAGI. The CDR3 has 16 residues. The CDR3 DNA reads as TGTGCCAGCAGTTATTTCCGGGACAGGGGGGACTATGAGCAGTTCTTC. Translation gives CASSYFRDRGDYEQFF.

V and J are TRBV7-9 and TRBJ1-1; D gene ambiguous. Between the trimmed V and J ends, which lost 5 bases and 2 bases, there was a span of 9 bases. Germline CDR1 and CDR2: SEHNR and FQNEAQ (reference sequence). The CDR3 consists of 13 residues. The CDR3 is CASSTETNTEAFF. The CDR3 region has the DNA TGTGCCAGCAGCACCGAGACAAACACTGAAGCTTTCTTT. Complete variable domain (other parts from reference TRBV7-9 and TRBJ1-1): DTGVSQNPRHKITKRGQNVTFRCDPISEHNRLYWYRQTLGQGPEFLTYFQNEAQLEKSRLLSDRFSAERPKGSFSTLEIQRTEQGDSAMYLCASSTETNTEAFFGQGTRLTVV.

This sequence joins TRBV29-1 and TRBJ2-5; the D gene is possibly TRBD2 (5 bases). CDR3 length equals 13 residues. In germline, CDR1 is SQVTM, CDR2 ANQGSEA. The ends were cut back, 3 bases at V and 5 bases at J, with 13 bases in the middle. The CDR3 DNA follows: TGCAGCGTTGATCTCGGAGGTGCGGAGACCCAGTACTTC. It is translated as CSVDLGGAETQYF.